This T cell receptor beta chain originates from a study of blood T cell repertoires in COVID-19. Overall study: The samples span acute and convalescent COVID-19 from the United States, Italy and Spain.

This CDR3 region has 19 residues. Germline CDR1 LNHDA, CDR2 SQIVND (reference sequence). J gave up 1 base and V 7 bases, and 20 bases lay outside the gene matches. TCRdb keeps only in-frame clones here, not all; method: immunoSEQ multiplex PCR. The sample shows under 200,000 clones, 76% of them seen only once. J is TRBJ2-3 and V is TRBV19; 7 nucleotides align to TRBD2. This clonotype was obtained from a woman older than 75 with acute or convalescent COVID-19. Specimen: peripheral blood. The CDR3 DNA reads TGTGCCAGTACCAATCTACACGGGGGGTCTAGCGGAGGCACAGATACGCAGTATTTT. Amino acid sequence: CASTNLHGGSSGGTDTQYF.